Below, 17 T cell receptor beta chains from the same sample are listed, as sequenced in a study of cytomegalovirus exposure and HLA in healthy donors. The PCR made use of 60 Vbeta and 13 Jbeta primers. Generated by immunoSEQ multiplex PCR, the TCRdb table keeps only in-frame clones and is missing some. Seen here are 130,000 to 150,000 clones, 75% to 90% observed once, and the top ten hold roughly 2.9%. The sample consisted of PBMCs. The receptor source for this set is a woman under 40 in good health and CMV-seronegative.

The rearrangement links TRBV2 to TRBJ2-3; 13 positions match TRBD2. The junction had 20 bases not matched to a gene; V was cut back by 4 bases and J by 4 bases. Germline-derived CDR1 and CDR2 are SNHLY and FYNNEI. The CDR3 has 21 amino acids. The CDR3 here is CASSAEMSYELAGGPADTQYF. DNA for the CDR3: TGTGCCAGCAGTGCGGAAATGTCATATGAACTAGCGGGGGGGCCGGCAGATACGCAGTATTTT.

This clone was observed a handful of times. The rearrangement joins TRBV9 to TRBJ1-1; 11 bases align to TRBD1. The junction had 7 bases not matched to a gene; V was cut back by 3 bases and J by 9 bases. The CDR3 runs 14 residues. Germline CDR1 and CDR2: SGDLS and YYNGEE. CDR3 sequence (DNA): TGTGCCAGCAGCGAAGGACAGGGGGCTTCTCAAGCTTTCTTT. Translation gives CASSEGQGASQAFF.

This chain's CDR3 is CASSLEAGGITEAFF. The CDR3, as DNA: TGTGCCAGCAGTTTAGAGGCGGGAGGGATTACTGAAGCTTTCTTT. The chain employs TRBV27 and TRBJ1-1; D not certain. Germline V gene data show CDR1 as MNHEY and CDR2 as SMNVEV (reference sequence). Trimming pared 2 bases from V and 5 bases from J, leaving 15 bases between. The CDR3 spans 15 residues.

A single count supports this clone. CDR3 bases: TGTGCCAGCAGCGTAGGATTCAGGGGGCCTGGAAACACCATATATTTT. Protein product: CASSVGFRGPGNTIYF. The gene calls are TRBV9 and TRBJ1-3; 8 bases line up with TRBD1. With 0 bases clipped from V and 2 bases from J, the junction kept 4 bases outside the gene matches. The CDR3 covers 16 residues. Germline V gene sequence: CDR1 SGDLS, CDR2 YYNGEE.

This chain uses TRBV4-3 with TRBJ2-1; D unclear. Between the trimmed V and J ends, which lost 0 bases and 4 bases, there was a span of 10 bases. Germline values: CDR1 LGHNA, CDR2 YSLEER. This CDR3 region has 15 residues. CDR3 sequence (DNA): TGCGCCAGCAGCCAAGAGGTCCAGAAGTACAATGAGCAGTTCTTC. Translating it yields CASSQEVQKYNEQFF.

This chain links TRBV15 with TRBJ1-1; D is perhaps TRBD1 (6 bases). Germline V gives CDR1 LNHNV, CDR2 YYDKDF (reference sequence). CDR3 length: 15 amino acids. Trimming removed 3 bases at V and 4 bases at J, with 15 bases between. CDR3 bases: TGTGCCACCAGCAGGGGGAGAAAGGACAGCACTGAAGCTTTCTTT. Its protein product is CATSRGRKDSTEAFF.

V and J are TRBV6-6 and TRBJ2-5; maybe TRBD2 (6 bases). Per the germline V gene, CDR1 is MNHNY and CDR2 is SVGAGI (reference sequence). CDR3 length equals 13 residues. The germline V and J ends were trimmed by 5 bases and 5 bases, with 12 bases remaining between them. The CDR3 nucleotides are TGTGCCAGCAGTCGGAGGGCTGAGGAGACCCAGTACTTC. Amino acid sequence: CASSRRAEETQYF.

V usage is TRBV7-9 and J usage is TRBJ2-2; 16 positions agree with TRBD2. This CDR3 has 19 amino acids. V lost 5 bases, J lost 3 bases, and 9 bases stayed unmatched. The V gene's germline CDR1 is SEHNR and CDR2 FQNEAQ (reference sequence). The CDR3 sequence is CASSPDGTSGRADTGELFF. The CDR3 coding sequence is TGTGCCAGCAGCCCTGACGGGACTAGCGGGAGGGCCGACACCGGGGAGCTGTTTTTT.

This rearrangement joins TRBV5-1 to TRBJ2-5; TRBD2 matches at 9 bases. CDR1 and CDR2 from the germline V gene are SGHRS and YFSETQ. With 4 bases clipped from V and 5 bases from J, the junction kept 12 bases outside the gene matches. The CDR3 has 16 residues. CDR3 region: CASSGYSGRVRETQYF. The CDR3 bases are TGCGCCAGCAGCGGATATAGCGGGAGAGTTCGGGAGACCCAGTACTTC. Full variable domain (rest looked up from reference TRBV5-1 and TRBJ2-5): KAGVTQTPRYLIKTRGQQVTLSCSPISGHRSVSWYQQTPGQGLQFLFEYFSETQRNKGNFPGRFSGRQFSNSRSEMNVSTLELGDSALYLCASSGYSGRVRETQYFGPGTRLLVL.

Written as DNA, the CDR3 is TGTGCCAGCAGCTCCCGGGCACTAGCGGGGTTTACCGGGGAGCTGTTTTTT. Protein sequence: CASSSRALAGFTGELFF. The chain employs TRBV7-9 and TRBJ2-2, with 10 bases identical to TRBD2. V lost 4 bases, J lost 5 bases, and 10 bases stayed unmatched. CDR3 length: 17 amino acids. Germline CDR1 and CDR2: SEHNR and FQNEAQ (reference sequence).

The chain couples TRBV6-4 to TRBJ2-1; 8 bases map to TRBD2. Germline CDR1 MRHNA, CDR2 SNTAGT. The trim removed 4 bases at V and 5 bases at J, leaving 7 bases unmatched. The CDR3 sequence is 15 residues long. CDR3 residues: CASSVRAGANNEQFF. CDR3 bases: TGTGCCAGCAGTGTGCGAGCGGGGGCCAACAATGAGCAGTTCTTC.

The chain is built from TRBV2 and TRBJ2-2; weak D call: TRBD2 (6 bases). Trimming shortened V by 4 bases and J by 5 bases, and 14 bases separated the two germline ends. Germline V lookup: CDR1 SNHLY, CDR2 FYNNEI. CDR3 size: 15 residues. The CDR3 coding sequence is TGTGCCAGCAGTGGTAGGAGGGCGCGAACCGGGGAGCTGTTTTTT. Protein: CASSGRRARTGELFF.

This chain uses TRBV5-8 with TRBJ2-2; 7 bases align to TRBD2. CDR1 and CDR2 (germline): SGHTS, YDEGEE. The CDR3 has 17 amino acids. The V and J ends lost 4 bases and 0 bases, in that order; junction bases with no gene match: 9. The CDR3 is CASSPESGIPNTGELFF. Here the CDR3 DNA reads TGTGCCAGCAGCCCCGAAAGCGGGATTCCGAACACCGGGGAGCTGTTTTTT.

With regard to this clone: Likely a read error: the CDR3 ends without its conserved phenylalanine or tryptophan. The gene calls are TRBV27 and TRBJ2-7; D might be TRBD1 (6 bases). The germline V and J ends were trimmed by 6 bases and 6 bases, with 12 bases remaining between them. The CDR3 covers 12 residues. Per germline, CDR1 MNHEY and CDR2 SMNVEV (reference sequence). In nucleotides, the CDR3 is TGTGCCAGCAGGGCAGGGGAGTCCGAGCAGTACCTC. This translates into CASRAGESEQYL.

The V gene is TRBV6-5, the J gene TRBJ2-1; TRBD2 agrees at 9 bases. CDR1 and CDR2 from the germline V gene are MNHEY and SVGAGI. The junction had 3 bases not matched to a gene; V was cut back by 6 bases and J by 6 bases. The CDR3 contains 13 residues. The DNA for the CDR3 is TGTGCCAGCAGGCGGGGGGGCAGCAATGAGCAGTTCTTC. It encodes CASRRGGSNEQFF.

This chain joins TRBV6-1 and TRBJ2-1; tentatively, D is TRBD1 (6 bases). V lost 4 bases to trimming and J lost 0 bases, with 10 bases between them. Germline assignment: CDR1 MNHNS and CDR2 SASEGT. The CDR3 is made up of 15 amino acids. CDR3 amino acids: CASSVRTVSYNEQFF. As DNA, the CDR3 is TGTGCCAGCAGTGTCAGGACAGTCTCCTACAATGAGCAGTTCTTC.

The rearrangement joins TRBV7-2 to TRBJ2-3; 7 positions match TRBD2. The CDR3 covers 15 residues. V was pared by 3 bases and J by 5 bases, with 8 bases of the junction left unmatched. Germline CDR1 SGHTA, CDR2 FQGNSA. In DNA, the CDR3 is TGTGCCAGCAGCTTTTTACGGGAGGCGGGAGATACGCAGTATTTT. Translating it yields CASSFLREAGDTQYF. Drawing the rest from reference TRBV7-2 and TRBJ2-3, the complete variable domain is GAGVSQSPSNKVTEKGKDVELRCDPISGHTALYWYRQSLGQGLEFLIYFQGNSAPDKSGLPSDRFSAERTGGSVSTLTIQRTQQEDSAVYLCASSFLREAGDTQYFGPGTRLTVL.